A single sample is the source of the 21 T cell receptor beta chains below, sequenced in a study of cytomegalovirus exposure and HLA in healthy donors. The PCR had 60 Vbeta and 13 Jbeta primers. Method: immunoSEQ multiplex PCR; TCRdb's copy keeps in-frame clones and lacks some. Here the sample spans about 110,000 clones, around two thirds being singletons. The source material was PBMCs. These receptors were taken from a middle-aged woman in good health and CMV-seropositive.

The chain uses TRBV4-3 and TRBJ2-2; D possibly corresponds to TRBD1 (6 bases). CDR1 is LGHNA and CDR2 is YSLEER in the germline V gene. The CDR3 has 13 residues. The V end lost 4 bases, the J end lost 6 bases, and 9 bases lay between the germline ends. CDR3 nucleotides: TGCGCCAGCAGCCGACAGGTTGCCGGGGAGCTGTTTTTT. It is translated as CASSRQVAGELFF.

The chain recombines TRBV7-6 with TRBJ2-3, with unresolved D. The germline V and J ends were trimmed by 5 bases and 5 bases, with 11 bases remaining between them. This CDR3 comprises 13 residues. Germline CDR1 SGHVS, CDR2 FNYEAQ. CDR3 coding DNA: TGTGCCAGCAGCCCAGGTCACCGAGATACGCAGTATTTT. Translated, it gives CASSPGHRDTQYF.

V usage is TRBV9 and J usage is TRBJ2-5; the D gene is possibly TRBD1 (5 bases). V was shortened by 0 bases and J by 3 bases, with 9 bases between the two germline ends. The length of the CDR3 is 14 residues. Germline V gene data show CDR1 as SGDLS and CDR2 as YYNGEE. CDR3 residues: CASSVGGHEETQYF. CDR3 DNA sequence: TGTGCCAGCAGCGTAGGGGGCCACGAAGAGACCCAGTACTTC.

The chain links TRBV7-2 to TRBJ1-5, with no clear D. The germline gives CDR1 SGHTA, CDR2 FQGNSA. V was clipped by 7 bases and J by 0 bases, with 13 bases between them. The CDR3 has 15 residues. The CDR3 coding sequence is TGTGCCAGCATCCCCGGCTCAGGTAGCAATCAGCCCCAGCATTTT. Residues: CASIPGSGSNQPQHF.

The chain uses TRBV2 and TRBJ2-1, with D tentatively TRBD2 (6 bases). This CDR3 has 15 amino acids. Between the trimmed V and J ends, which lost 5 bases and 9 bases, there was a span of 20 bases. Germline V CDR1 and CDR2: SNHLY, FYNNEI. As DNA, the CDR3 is TGTGCCAGCAGTCGAACTAGCCCAGGTGTCGCTGAGCAGTTCTTC. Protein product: CASSRTSPGVAEQFF. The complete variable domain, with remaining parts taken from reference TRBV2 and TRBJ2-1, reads EPEVTQTPSHQVTQMGQEVILRCVPISNHLYFYWYRQILGQKVEFLVSFYNNEISEKSEIFDDQFSVERPDGSNFTLKIRSTKLEDSAMYFCASSRTSPGVAEQFFGPGTRLTVL.

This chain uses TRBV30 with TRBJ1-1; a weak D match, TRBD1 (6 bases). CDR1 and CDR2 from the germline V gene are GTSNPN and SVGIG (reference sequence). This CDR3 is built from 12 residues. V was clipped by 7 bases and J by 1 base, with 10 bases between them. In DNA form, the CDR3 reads TGTGCCTCGGGACACCCGAACACTGAAGCTTTCTTT. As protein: CASGHPNTEAFF.

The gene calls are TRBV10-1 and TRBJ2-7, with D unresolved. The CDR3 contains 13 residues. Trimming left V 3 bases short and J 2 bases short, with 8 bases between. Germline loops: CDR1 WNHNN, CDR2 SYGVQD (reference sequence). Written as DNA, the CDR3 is TGCGCCAGCAGTGACCATCAGACCTACGAGCAGTACTTC. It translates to CASSDHQTYEQYF.

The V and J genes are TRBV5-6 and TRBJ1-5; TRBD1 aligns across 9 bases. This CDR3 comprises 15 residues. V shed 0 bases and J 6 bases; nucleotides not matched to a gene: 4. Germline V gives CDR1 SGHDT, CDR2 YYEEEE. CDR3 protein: CASSLGGTGFQPQHF. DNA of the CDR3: TGTGCCAGCAGCTTGGGCGGGACAGGGTTTCAGCCCCAGCATTTT. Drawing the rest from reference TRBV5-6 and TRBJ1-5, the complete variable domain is DAGVTQSPTHLIKTRGQQVTLRCSPKSGHDTVSWYQQALGQGPQFIFQYYEEEERQRGNFPDRFSGHQFPNYSSELNVNALLLGDSALYLCASSLGGTGFQPQHFGDGTRLSIL.

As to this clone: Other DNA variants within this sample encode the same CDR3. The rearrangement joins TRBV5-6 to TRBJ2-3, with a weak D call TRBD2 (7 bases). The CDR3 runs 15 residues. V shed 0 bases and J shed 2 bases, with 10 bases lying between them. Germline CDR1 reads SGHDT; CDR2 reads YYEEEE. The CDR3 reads CASSLAAGATDTQYF. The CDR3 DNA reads TGTGCCAGCAGCTTGGCTGCGGGGGCCACAGATACGCAGTATTTT.

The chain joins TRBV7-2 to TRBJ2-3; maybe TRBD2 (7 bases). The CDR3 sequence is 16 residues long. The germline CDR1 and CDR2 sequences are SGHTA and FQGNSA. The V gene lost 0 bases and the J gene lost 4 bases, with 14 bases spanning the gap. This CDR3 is CASSLASGGGADTQYF. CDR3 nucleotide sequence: TGTGCCAGCAGCTTAGCGTCAGGCGGGGGCGCAGATACGCAGTATTTT.

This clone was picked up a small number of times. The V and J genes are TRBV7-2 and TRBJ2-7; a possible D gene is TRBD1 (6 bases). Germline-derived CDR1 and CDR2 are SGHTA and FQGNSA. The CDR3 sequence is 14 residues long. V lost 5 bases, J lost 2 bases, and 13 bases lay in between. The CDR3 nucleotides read TGTGCCAGCAGCGGCACGGGACATACCTACGAGCAGTACTTC. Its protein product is CASSGTGHTYEQYF.

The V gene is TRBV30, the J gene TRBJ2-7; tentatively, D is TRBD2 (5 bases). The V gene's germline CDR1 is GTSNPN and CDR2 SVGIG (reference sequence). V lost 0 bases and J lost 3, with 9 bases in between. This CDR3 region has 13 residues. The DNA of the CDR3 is TGTGCCTGGAGTGTACATGGAGGCTACGAGCAGTACTTC. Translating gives CAWSVHGGYEQYF.

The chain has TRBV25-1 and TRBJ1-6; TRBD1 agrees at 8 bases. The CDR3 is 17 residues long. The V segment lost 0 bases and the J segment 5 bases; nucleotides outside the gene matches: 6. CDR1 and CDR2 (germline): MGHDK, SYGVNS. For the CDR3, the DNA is TGTGCCAGCAGTGAATATGGGCAGGGGGCAAATAATTCACCCCTCCACTTT. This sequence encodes CASSEYGQGANNSPLHF.

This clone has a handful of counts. CDR3 in DNA: TGTGCCAGCAGACCCGGACAGTCACCCTCCTACGAGCAGTACTTC. It yields the protein CASRPGQSPSYEQYF. V is TRBV6-6 and J is TRBJ2-5; possible D gene TRBD1, 6 bases. TRBJ2-7 explains the end of the DNA better; the J call may be wrong. Germline CDR1 is MNHNY and CDR2 is SVGAGI (reference sequence). The CDR3 length is 15 residues.

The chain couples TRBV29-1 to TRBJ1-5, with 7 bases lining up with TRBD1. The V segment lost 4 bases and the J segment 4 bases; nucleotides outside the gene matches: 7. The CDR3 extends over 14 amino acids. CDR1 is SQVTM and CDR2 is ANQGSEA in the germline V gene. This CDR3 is CSVVGTDPNQPQHF. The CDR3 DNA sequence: TGCAGCGTTGTAGGGACAGATCCTAATCAGCCCCAGCATTTT.

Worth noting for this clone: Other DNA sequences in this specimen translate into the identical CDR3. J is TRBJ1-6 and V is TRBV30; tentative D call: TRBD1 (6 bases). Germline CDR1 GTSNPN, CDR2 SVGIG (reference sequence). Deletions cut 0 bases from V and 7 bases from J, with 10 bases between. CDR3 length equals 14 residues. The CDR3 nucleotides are TGTGCCTGGAGTGTACAACAGGGAAATTCACCCCTCCACTTT. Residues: CAWSVQQGNSPLHF.

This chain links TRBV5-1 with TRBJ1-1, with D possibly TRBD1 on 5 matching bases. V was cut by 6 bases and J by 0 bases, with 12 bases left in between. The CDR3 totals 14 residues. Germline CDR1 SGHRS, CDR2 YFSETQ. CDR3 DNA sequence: TGCGCCAGCATGCTAGGACAAGTGAACACTGAAGCTTTCTTT. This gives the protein CASMLGQVNTEAFF.

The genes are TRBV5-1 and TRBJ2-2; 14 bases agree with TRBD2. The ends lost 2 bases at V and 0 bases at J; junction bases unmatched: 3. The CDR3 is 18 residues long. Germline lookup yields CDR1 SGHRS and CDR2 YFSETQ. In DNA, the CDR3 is TGCGCCAGCAGCTTCGGGACTAGCGGGGGACCGAACACCGGGGAGCTGTTTTTT. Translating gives CASSFGTSGGPNTGELFF.

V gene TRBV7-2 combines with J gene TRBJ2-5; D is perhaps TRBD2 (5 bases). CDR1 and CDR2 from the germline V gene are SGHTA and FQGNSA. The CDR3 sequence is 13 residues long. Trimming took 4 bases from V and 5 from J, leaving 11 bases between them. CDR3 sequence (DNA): TGTGCCAGCAGCTCTAGCCTCCTGGAGACCCAGTACTTC. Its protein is CASSSSLLETQYF.

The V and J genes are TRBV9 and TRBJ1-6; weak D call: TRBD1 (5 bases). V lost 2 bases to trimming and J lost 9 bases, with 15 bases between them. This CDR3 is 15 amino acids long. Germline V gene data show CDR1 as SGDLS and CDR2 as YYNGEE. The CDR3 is CASSVSTQGGSPLHF. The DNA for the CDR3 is TGTGCCAGCAGCGTTTCGACCCAGGGCGGTTCACCCCTCCACTTT.

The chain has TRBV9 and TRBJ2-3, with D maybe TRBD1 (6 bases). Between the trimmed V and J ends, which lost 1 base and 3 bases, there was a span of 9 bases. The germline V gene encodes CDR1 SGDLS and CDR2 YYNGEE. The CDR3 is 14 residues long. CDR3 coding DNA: TGTGCCAGCAGCGTAATCCAGGGGACAGATACGCAGTATTTT. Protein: CASSVIQGTDTQYF.